Listed below are T cell receptor beta chains from one sample, sequenced in a study of cytomegalovirus exposure and HLA in healthy donors. Profiling relied on immunoSEQ multiplex PCR, and the TCRdb table lists in-frame clones only, not all of them. The sample has some 150,000 clones, about three quarters seen once. Sequenced material: PBMCs. The receptors shown here come from a female donor in good health and CMV-seropositive. Both conserved end residues are part of each CDR3. D genes are given only for firm matches. Where a row states a size, it is once, few, many or the class of an expanded clone; other rows omit it.

J gene | D gene | V gene | clone size | CDR3 protein | CDR3 DNA
TRBJ2-5 | NA | TRBV5-1 | NA | CASSLGQDMKTQYF | TGCGCCAGCAGCTTGGGCCAGGATATGAAGACCCAGTACTTC
TRBJ1-6 | TRBD1 | TRBV30 | NA | CAWSVQGAAYNSPLHF | TGTGCCTGGAGTGTACAGGGGGCCGCCTATAATTCACCCCTCCACTTT
TRBJ2-5 | NA | TRBV29-1 | once | CSVELAAQETQYF | TGCAGCGTTGAACTGGCGGCTCAAGAGACCCAGTACTTC
TRBJ1-3 | NA | TRBV2 | NA | CASSLGVVGNTIYF | TGTGCCAGCAGTCTAGGGGTAGTAGGAAACACCATATATTTT
TRBJ2-5 | TRBD1 | TRBV7-3 | once | CASSLTGGSETQYF | TGTGCCAGCAGCTTGACAGGGGGTAGTGAGACCCAGTACTTC
TRBJ2-7 | NA | TRBV19 | NA | CASSIGRQGYEQYF | TGTGCCAGTAGTATTGGGCGTCAGGGGTACGAGCAGTACTTC
TRBJ1-4 | TRBD1 | TRBV27 | few | CASRRQGQSNEKLFF | TGTGCCAGCAGAAGACAGGGACAGTCTAATGAAAAACTGTTTTTT
TRBJ2-5 | TRBD2 | TRBV13 | NA | CASADPTSGESPETQYF | TGTGCCAGCGCGGATCCAACTAGCGGGGAAAGTCCGGAGACCCAGTACTTC
TRBJ2-1 | TRBD2 | TRBV27 | few | CASSGLAGINEQFF | TGTGCCAGCAGCGGACTAGCGGGGATCAATGAGCAGTTCTTC
TRBJ2-5 | TRBD1 | TRBV15 | NA | CATSRWTGSETQYF | TGTGCCACCAGCAGATGGACAGGGTCAGAGACCCAGTACTTC
TRBJ2-7 | TRBD1 | TRBV29-1 | NA | CSVGQVNSYEQYF | TGCAGCGTGGGACAGGTGAACTCCTACGAGCAGTACTTC
TRBJ2-7 | TRBD1 | TRBV10-3 | NA | CAISESIRTGNEQYF | TGTGCCATCAGTGAGTCAATAAGGACAGGGAACGAGCAGTACTTC
TRBJ2-1 | TRBD2 | TRBV6-1 | NA | CASSRTSVEYNEQFF | TGTGCCAGCAGTCGGACTAGCGTTGAATACAATGAGCAGTTCTTC
TRBJ2-7 | TRBD2 | TRBV29-1 | NA | CSVEHDGLAYEQYF | TGCAGCGTTGAGCACGACGGACTAGCCTACGAGCAGTACTTC
TRBJ1-2 | NA | TRBV5-6 | NA | CASSWTDTYGYTF | TGTGCCAGCAGCTGGACAGATACCTATGGCTACACCTTC
TRBJ2-2 | NA | TRBV19 | NA | CASTTDNTGELFF | TGTGCCAGTACGACTGACAACACCGGGGAGCTGTTTTTT
TRBJ2-2 | TRBD2 | TRBV19 | NA | CASSIDQLAGRTGELFF | TGTGCCAGTAGTATAGATCAACTAGCGGGAAGGACCGGGGAGCTGTTTTTT
TRBJ2-7 | TRBD1 | TRBV18 | NA | CASSLGTGARDEQYF | TGTGCCAGCTCACTTGGGACAGGGGCAAGGGACGAGCAGTACTTC